This T cell receptor beta chain was identified during a study of shared clonotypes between healthy human individuals. Trimming cost V 4 bases and J 6 bases; bases outside gene matches: 9. The CDR3 contains 15 residues. Germline V CDR1 and CDR2: SGHRS, YFSETQ. Sequencing was performed with immunoSEQ multiplex PCR; in TCRdb, only in-frame clones are kept and a portion is missing. The sample lists some 2.1 million clones; just under 95% were seen once. Naive CD8 cells, CD45RO-negative and positively selected for CCR7, excluded terminally differentiated effector memory CD45RA+ cells. The sequenced sample was naive CD8+ T cells sorted from blood. The J gene is TRBJ2-3, the V gene TRBV5-1; TRBD1 aligns across 9 bases. The receptor was derived from a young man in good health. The CDR3 DNA sequence: TGCGCCAGCAGCATAACCGGGACAGGGTTCGATACGCAGTATTTT. Amino acids: CASSITGTGFDTQYF.